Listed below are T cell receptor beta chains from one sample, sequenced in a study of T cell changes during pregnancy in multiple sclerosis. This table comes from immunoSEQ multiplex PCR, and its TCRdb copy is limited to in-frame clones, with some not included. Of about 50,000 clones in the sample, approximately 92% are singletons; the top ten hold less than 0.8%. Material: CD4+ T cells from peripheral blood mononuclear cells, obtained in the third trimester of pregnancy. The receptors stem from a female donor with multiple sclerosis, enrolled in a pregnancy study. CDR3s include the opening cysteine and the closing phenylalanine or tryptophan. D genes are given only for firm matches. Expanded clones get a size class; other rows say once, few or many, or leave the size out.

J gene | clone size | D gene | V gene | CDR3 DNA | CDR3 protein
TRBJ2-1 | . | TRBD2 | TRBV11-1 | TGTGCCAGCAGCGTCGGACTAGCGGGGGGACATGAGCAGTTCTTC | CASSVGLAGGHEQFF
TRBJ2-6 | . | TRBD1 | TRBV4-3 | TGCGCCAGCACCCTTTTTATGGGGACAGACAGCTCTGGGGCCAACGTCCTGACTTTC | CASTLFMGTDSSGANVLTF
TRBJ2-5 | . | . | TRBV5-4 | TGTGCCAGCAGCGATCAGGGCCGGACGCCCCAAGAGACCCAGTACTTC | CASSDQGRTPQETQYF
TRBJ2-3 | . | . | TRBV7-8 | TGTGCCAGCAGCTTAGGGACTACAGCAGATACGCAGTATTTT | CASSLGTTADTQYF
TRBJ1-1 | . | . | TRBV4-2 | TGTGCCAGCAGCCGCTTGACCGCGGTCGGTAATATGAACACTGAAGCTTTCTTT | CASSRLTAVGNMNTEAFF
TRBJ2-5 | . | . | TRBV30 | TGTGCCTGGAGTGTACAGGGGACTCCGTGGTTGAAGACCCAGTACTTC | CAWSVQGTPWLKTQYF
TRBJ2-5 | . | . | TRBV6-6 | TGTGCCAGCAGCCTTCCCGACAGGCAGACCCAGTACTTC | CASSLPDRQTQYF
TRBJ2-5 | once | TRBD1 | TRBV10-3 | TGTGCCATCAGTACGACAGGGGAGTCAGGAGAGACCCAGTACTTC | CAISTTGESGETQYF
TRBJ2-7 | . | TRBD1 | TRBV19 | TGTGCCAGTAGCTATCGGGGACAGAACTACGAGCAGTACTTC | CASSYRGQNYEQYF
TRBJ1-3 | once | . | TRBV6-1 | TGTGCCAGCAGCGAGGGTGGAAACACCATATATTTT | CASSEGGNTIYF
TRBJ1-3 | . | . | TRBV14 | TGTGCCAGCAGCCCGGCAGGGGCCTCTGGAAACACCATATATTTT | CASSPAGASGNTIYF
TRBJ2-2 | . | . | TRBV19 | TGTGCCAGTACCGTGGACGGCCGGGGGTCCGGGGAGCTGTTTTTT | CASTVDGRGSGELFF
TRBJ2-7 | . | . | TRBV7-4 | TGTGCCAGCATCAAGAACAGGGTGTCCTACGAGCAGTACTTC | CASIKNRVSYEQYF
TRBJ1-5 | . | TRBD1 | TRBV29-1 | TGCAGCGTTACCCAGACAGGGGCGAATCAGCCCCAGCATTTT | CSVTQTGANQPQHF
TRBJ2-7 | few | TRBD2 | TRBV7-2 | TGTGCCAGCAGCCCCGGGGGGTCTCTCTACGAGCAGTACTTC | CASSPGGSLYEQYF
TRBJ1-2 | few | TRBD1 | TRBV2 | TGTGCCAGCAGCCAGGGACAGGTCTTAGGCTACACCTTC | CASSQGQVLGYTF
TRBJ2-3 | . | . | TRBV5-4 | TGTGCCAGCACCTTTAAAGGGGGGGGAGATACGCAGTATTTT | CASTFKGGGDTQYF
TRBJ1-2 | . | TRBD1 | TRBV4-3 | TGCGCCAGCAGCTTGGGGCAGGGGGGTGAGAATGGCTACACCTTC | CASSLGQGGENGYTF
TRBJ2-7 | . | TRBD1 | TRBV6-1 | TGTGCCAGCAGTGCCACAGGGGGCGCTGGGCAGTACTTC | CASSATGGAGQYF
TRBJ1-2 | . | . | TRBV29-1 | TGCAGCGTTGATCGGGGGGTTAACTATGGCTACACCTTC | CSVDRGVNYGYTF
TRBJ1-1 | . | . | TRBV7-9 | TGTGCCAGCAGCTTACAGGGTCACACTGAAGCTTTCTTT | CASSLQGHTEAFF
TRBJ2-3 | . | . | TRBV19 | TGTGCCAGTAGTACGCAGGGTGGGACAGATACGCAGTATTTT | CASSTQGGTDTQYF